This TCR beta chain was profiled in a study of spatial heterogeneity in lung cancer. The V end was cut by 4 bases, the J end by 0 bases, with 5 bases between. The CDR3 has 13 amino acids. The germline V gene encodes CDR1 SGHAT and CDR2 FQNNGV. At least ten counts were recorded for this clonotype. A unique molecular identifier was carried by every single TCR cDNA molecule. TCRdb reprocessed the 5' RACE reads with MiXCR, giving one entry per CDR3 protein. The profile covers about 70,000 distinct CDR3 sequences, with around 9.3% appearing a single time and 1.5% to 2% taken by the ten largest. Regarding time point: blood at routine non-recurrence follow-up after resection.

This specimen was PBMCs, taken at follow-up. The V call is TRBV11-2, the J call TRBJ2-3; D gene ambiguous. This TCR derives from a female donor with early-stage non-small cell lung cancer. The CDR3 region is CASSSDSTDTQYF. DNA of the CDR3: TGTGCCAGCAGCTCCGACAGCACAGATACGCAGTATTTT. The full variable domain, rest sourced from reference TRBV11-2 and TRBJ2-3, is EAGVAQSPRYKIIEKRQSVAFWCNPISGHATLYWYQQILGQGPKLLIQFQNNGVVDDSQLPKDRFSAERLKGVDSTLKIQPAKLEDSAVYLCASSSDSTDTQYFGPGTRLTVL.